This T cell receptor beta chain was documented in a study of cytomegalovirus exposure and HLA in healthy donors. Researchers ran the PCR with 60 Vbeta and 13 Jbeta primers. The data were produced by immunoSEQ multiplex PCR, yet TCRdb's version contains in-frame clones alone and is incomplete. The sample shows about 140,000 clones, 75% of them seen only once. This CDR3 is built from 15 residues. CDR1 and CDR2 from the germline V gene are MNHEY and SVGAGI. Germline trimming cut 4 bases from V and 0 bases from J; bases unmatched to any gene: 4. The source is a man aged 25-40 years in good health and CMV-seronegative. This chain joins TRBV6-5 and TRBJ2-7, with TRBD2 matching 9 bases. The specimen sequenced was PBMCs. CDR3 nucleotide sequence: TGTGCCAGCAGTTTGGGACTAGCCTTCTCCTACGAGCAGTACTTC. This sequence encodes CASSLGLAFSYEQYF.